The next 6 T cell receptor beta chains were all read from a single sample in a study of early T cells in non-severe SARS-CoV-2 infection. One entry per CDR3 protein results from TCRdb running MiXCR on the 5' RACE reads. This sample has roughly 20,000 distinct CDR3 sequences; about 5% occur once, and the top ten carry under 8.5%. Source material: whole blood. These receptors were collected from an adult who was a healthcare worker with PCR-confirmed SARS-CoV-2 infection or an uninfected control (not recorded which).

This clonotype was seen at least ten times. The chain has TRBV11-2 and TRBJ2-3, with TRBD2 matching 7 bases. Germline CDR1 and CDR2: SGHAT and FQNNGV. This CDR3 spans 16 amino acids. Trimming cost V 2 bases and J 9 bases; bases outside gene matches: 14. DNA of the CDR3: TGTGCCAGCAGCTTAAGCTTAGCGGGCCCCCGGAGGACGCAGTATTTT. Protein product: CASSLSLAGPRRTQYF.

This clonotype was recorded many times. J is TRBJ1-2 and V is TRBV18; D is undetermined. Germline V gene data show CDR1 as KGHSH and CDR2 as LQKENI. The CDR3 consists of 14 residues. V lost 3 bases to trimming and J lost 6 bases, with 14 bases between them. The CDR3 nucleotides read TGTGCCAGCTCACCTCTACCGGACGTCCATGGCTACACCTTC. Its protein is CASSPLPDVHGYTF.

This clonotype was counted many times. V and J are TRBV11-2 and TRBJ2-7; D could derive from TRBD1 or TRBD2 (5 bases each). V dropped 3 bases and J dropped 0 bases, with 9 bases sitting between them. Germline V gives CDR1 SGHAT, CDR2 FQNNGV. The CDR3 has 14 residues. This chain's CDR3 is CASSLGRNSYEQYF. DNA for the CDR3: TGTGCCAGCAGCTTGGGACGGAACTCCTACGAGCAGTACTTC.

This clonotype is deemed medium-sized. This sequence joins TRBV7-6 and TRBJ1-4; D call uncertain. V was pared by 6 bases and J by 0 bases, with 8 bases between. The CDR3 sequence is 14 residues long. Germline CDR1 is SGHVS and CDR2 is FNYEAQ. The chain's CDR3 is CASSDRATNEKLFF. The DNA for the CDR3 is TGTGCCAGCAGTGACCGTGCAACTAATGAAAAACTGTTTTTT.

This clonotype appeared many times. The chain uses TRBV7-2 and TRBJ1-2; D is possibly TRBD1 (5 bases). V lost 5 bases and J 0 bases, leaving 10 bases between the germline ends. CDR1 and CDR2 (germline): SGHTA, FQGNSA. The CDR3 totals 14 residues. The CDR3 nucleotides are TGTGCCAGCAGCCCACAGACAGCTAACTATGGCTACACCTTC. Translating it yields CASSPQTANYGYTF.

The sample holds many counts of this clonotype. The rearrangement uses TRBV6-5 and TRBJ2-7; 8 nucleotides align to TRBD1. CDR1 and CDR2 from the germline V gene are MNHEY and SVGAGI. The CDR3 length is 17 residues. With V trimmed by 3 bases and J by 3 bases, 13 bases remained unmatched. Here the CDR3 DNA reads TGTGCCAGCAGTTATATCCCCCCCGGGACAGGTCGCTACGAGCAGTACTTC. Translating it yields CASSYIPPGTGRYEQYF.